This T cell receptor (beta chain) is drawn from a study of PD-1 blockade in classical Hodgkin lymphoma. A note on this clone: The antigen is unknown.

Findings of the study overall: Repertoire difference causes, possibly disease activity or prior therapy, remain undefined. Significant TCR diversity gains by C4D1 occurred in CD4+ but not CD8+ cells.

Every patient was affected by relapse after autologous stem cell transplantation, while exposure to brentuximab vedotin was not uniform. Patients reached a best response of complete response, partial response or progressive disease. Profiling relied on immunoSEQ multiplex PCR, and the TCRdb table lists in-frame clones only, not all of them. The sample holds 20,000 to 25,000 clones, approximately 80% seen once. V gave up 6 bases and J gave up 3 bases, with 15 bases separating them. Germline CDR1 and CDR2: SGHRS and YFSETQ. The CDR3 is 15 amino acids. The chain joins TRBV5-1 to TRBJ2-2, with a possible D match to TRBD2 (7 bases). The receptor was isolated from a human donor with classical Hodgkin lymphoma. The sample in question was peripheral blood mononuclear cells (PBMCs), obtained before the second cycle of nivolumab. In nucleotides, the CDR3 is TGCGCCAGCACCCCCCGGGGGGCGCACACCGGGGAGCTGTTTTTT. Translated: CASTPRGAHTGELFF.